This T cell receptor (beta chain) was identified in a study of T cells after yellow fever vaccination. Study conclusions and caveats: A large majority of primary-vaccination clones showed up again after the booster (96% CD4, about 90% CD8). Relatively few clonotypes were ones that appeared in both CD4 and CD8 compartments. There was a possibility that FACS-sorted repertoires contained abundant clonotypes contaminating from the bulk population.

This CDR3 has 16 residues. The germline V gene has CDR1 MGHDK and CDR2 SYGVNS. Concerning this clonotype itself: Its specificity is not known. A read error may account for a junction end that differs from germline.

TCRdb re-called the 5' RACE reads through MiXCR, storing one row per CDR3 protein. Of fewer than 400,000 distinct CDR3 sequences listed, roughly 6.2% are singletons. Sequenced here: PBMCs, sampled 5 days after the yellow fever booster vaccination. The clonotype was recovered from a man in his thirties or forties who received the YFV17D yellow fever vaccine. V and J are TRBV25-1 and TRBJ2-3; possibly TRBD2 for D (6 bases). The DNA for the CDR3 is TGTGCCAACAGTGCCATTATTCATAGCGGAACAGATACGCAGTATTTT. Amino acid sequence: CANSAIIHSGTDTQYF.